This T cell receptor beta chain originates from a study of blood T cell repertoires in COVID-19. Study at large: COVID-19 samples from acute and convalescent phases originated in the United States, Italy and Spain.

Only in-frame clones appear in the TCRdb table, and some are missing; sequencing was by immunoSEQ multiplex PCR. The sample shows roughly 250,000 clones, under 90% of them seen only once. V lost 3 bases and J lost 7, with 15 bases in between. Per the germline V gene, CDR1 is DFQATT and CDR2 is SNEGSKA (reference sequence). The CDR3 covers 14 residues. The sequenced material came from peripheral blood. J is TRBJ1-4 and V is TRBV20-1; D gene unclear. This sequence originates from a human donor in a cohort sampled during active COVID-19. As DNA, the CDR3 is TGCAGTGCTAGTTTCTCACACGGCGGTGAAAAACTGTTTTTT. This codes for CSASFSHGGEKLFF.